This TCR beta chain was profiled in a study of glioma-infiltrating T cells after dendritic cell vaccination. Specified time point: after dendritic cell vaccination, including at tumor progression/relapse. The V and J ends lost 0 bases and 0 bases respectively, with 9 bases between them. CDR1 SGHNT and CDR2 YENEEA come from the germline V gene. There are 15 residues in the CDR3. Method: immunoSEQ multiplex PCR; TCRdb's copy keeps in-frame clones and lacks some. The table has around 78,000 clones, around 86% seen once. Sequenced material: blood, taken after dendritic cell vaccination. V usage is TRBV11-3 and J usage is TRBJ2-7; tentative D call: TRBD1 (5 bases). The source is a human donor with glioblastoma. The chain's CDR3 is CASSLERGYSYEQYF. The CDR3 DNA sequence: TGTGCCAGCAGCTTAGAAAGGGGCTACTCCTACGAGCAGTACTTC.